This T cell receptor beta chain came from a study of blood T cells in healthy people across ages. Each of the donors had 8 to 10 milliliters of peripheral blood drawn into EDTA-treated Vacutainer tubes. Trimming cost V 4 bases and J 10 bases, with 19 bases left between them. The CDR3 loop spans 13 amino acids. CDR1 and CDR2 from the germline V gene are SQVTM and ANQGSEA. A second PCR, run for about 7 to 11 cycles, used a sample-barcoded 5' primer plus a J-beta primer mix. From the 5' RACE reads, TCRdb called clonotypes with MiXCR, one entry per CDR3 protein. Among 650,000 to 800,000 distinct CDR3 sequences listed, 40% to 65% were seen once.

Sequencing was performed on blood. The V gene is TRBV29-1, the J gene TRBJ2-5, with D tentatively TRBD1 or TRBD2 (6 bases each). The sequence was collected from a woman of 80 years or more in good health. The CDR3 loop reads CSVVTTLGGNQYF. The CDR3, as DNA: TGCAGCGTTGTAACGACCTTAGGGGGGAACCAGTACTTC.